Below, 18 T cell receptor beta chains from the same sample are listed, as sequenced in a study of T-cell memory formation after mild COVID-19. TCRdb fed the 5' RACE reads into MiXCR, producing one record per CDR3 protein. The data hold 250,000 to 300,000 distinct CDR3 sequences, with around 16% observed a single time. The sample consisted of PBMCs or a T cell subset sorted from them (not recorded which). The receptors derive from a man younger than 35 who had mild COVID-19 (a few samples of this study predate the infection). Cell type and time point are not known.

The table lists this clonotype with a few counts. The chain is built from TRBV4-1 and TRBJ2-5, with D possibly being TRBD1 or TRBD2 (6 bases each). There are 14 residues in the CDR3. Germline V lookup: CDR1 MGHRA, CDR2 YSYEKL. V dropped 4 bases and J dropped 3 bases, with 12 bases sitting between them. The CDR3 DNA sequence: TGCGCCAGCAGCCGCATCGGGGGCAAAGAGACCCAGTACTTC. This gives the protein CASSRIGGKETQYF.

This clonotype turned up a few times. The chain carries TRBV20-1 and TRBJ2-3; D unresolved. CDR3 length equals 14 residues. Germline CDR1 reads DFQATT; CDR2 reads SNEGSKA (reference sequence). V was shortened by 0 bases and J by 2 bases, with 9 bases between the two germline ends. The CDR3: CSARDPRATDTQYF. CDR3 nucleotides: TGCAGTGCTAGAGATCCTAGGGCCACAGATACGCAGTATTTT.

This clonotype was detected only a few times. The V call is TRBV27, the J call TRBJ2-5; 9 bases align to TRBD1. The V gene end was trimmed by 6 bases and the J gene end by 2 bases; junction bases not matched to a gene: 7. Germline V lookup: CDR1 MNHEY, CDR2 SMNVEV (reference sequence). CDR3 size: 15 residues. The DNA of the CDR3 is TGTGCCAGCAGGAGAAGACAGGGGGGGCAAGAGACCCAGTACTTC. Its translation is CASRRRQGGQETQYF.

This clonotype has just a few counts. The chain uses TRBV5-1 and TRBJ1-1, with 8 bases identical to TRBD1. Looked up from germline, CDR1 is SGHRS and CDR2 is YFSETQ. The CDR3 is 12 amino acids. The V and J ends lost 3 bases and 6 bases, in that order; junction bases with no gene match: 1. The CDR3 loop is CASSSQGAEAFF. The CDR3 DNA is TGCGCCAGCAGCTCACAGGGGGCTGAAGCTTTCTTT.

This clonotype showed up just a few times. The chain has TRBV11-3 and TRBJ2-2; 7 nucleotides align to TRBD1. Germline CDR1 SGHNT, CDR2 YENEEA. The CDR3 runs to 16 residues. Germline trimming cut 1 base from V and 2 bases from J; bases unmatched to any gene: 4. DNA of the CDR3: TGTGCCAGCAGCTTAGGGGGGACAGCCAACACCGGGGAGCTGTTTTTT. It translates to CASSLGGTANTGELFF. The full variable domain, its missing parts supplied by reference TRBV11-3 and TRBJ2-2, is EAGVVQSPRYKIIEKKQPVAFWCNPISGHNTLYWYLQNLGQGPELLIRYENEEAVDDSQLPKDRFSAERLKGVDSTLKIQPAELGDSAVYLCASSLGGTANTGELFFGEGSRLTVL.

V gene TRBV5-1 combines with J gene TRBJ2-5; 7 bases map to TRBD1. CDR1 and CDR2 from the germline V gene are SGHRS and YFSETQ. Trimming removed 7 bases from V and 5 bases from J; junction bases left unmatched: 8. This CDR3 is 13 amino acids long. The CDR3 coding sequence is TGCGCCAGCGAAGGGCGCAGGGGGGAGACCCAGTACTTC. This codes for CASEGRRGETQYF.

This chain uses TRBV28 with TRBJ1-1, with a possible D match to TRBD1 (5 bases). This CDR3 spans 12 amino acids. V shed 8 bases and J shed 7 bases, with 14 bases lying between them. CDR1 is MDHEN and CDR2 is SYDVKM in the germline V gene. In nucleotides, the CDR3 is TGTGCCAGCTGGACCGCAGGGATTGAAGCTTTCTTT. Translation gives CASWTAGIEAFF. The full variable domain, with the rest looked up from reference TRBV28 and TRBJ1-1, is DVKVTQSSRYLVKRTGEKVFLECVQDMDHENMFWYRQDPGLGLRLIYFSYDVKMKEKGDIPEGYSVSREKKERFSLILESASTNQTSMYLCASWTAGIEAFFGQGTRLTVV.

The DNA of the CDR3 is TGTGCCAGCAGTTCCCGGGGGGGCTACGAGCAGTACGTC. Amino acids: CASSSRGGYEQYV. The genes are TRBV6-2 or TRBV6-3 and TRBJ2-7; 8 nucleotides align to TRBD2. Germline V lookup: CDR1 MNHEY, CDR2 SVGEGT. The length of the CDR3 is 13 residues. Trimming at V came to 4 bases and at J to 3 bases, leaving 2 bases not matched to a gene.

The genes are TRBV5-1 and TRBJ1-1; TRBD1 agrees at 10 bases. This CDR3 comprises 16 residues. Germline-derived CDR1 and CDR2 are SGHRS and YFSETQ. The ends lost 4 bases at V and 2 bases at J; junction bases unmatched: 8. The CDR3 loop is CASSPPRTGGNTEAFF. The CDR3 DNA reads as TGCGCCAGCAGCCCCCCCCGGACAGGGGGAAACACTGAAGCTTTCTTT. Full variable domain (outside the CDR3, taken from reference TRBV5-1 and TRBJ1-1): KAGVTQTPRYLIKTRGQQVTLSCSPISGHRSVSWYQQTPGQGLQFLFEYFSETQRNKGNFPGRFSGRQFSNSRSEMNVSTLELGDSALYLCASSPPRTGGNTEAFFGQGTRLTVV.

This clonotype was picked up a small number of times. The chain joins TRBV20-1 to TRBJ2-5, with D perhaps matching TRBD2 (5 bases). The CDR3 spans 14 residues. Germline-derived CDR1 and CDR2 are DFQATT and SNEGSKA (reference sequence). The V end lost 3 bases, the J end lost 2 bases, and 13 bases lay between the germline ends. Here the CDR3 DNA reads TGCAGTGCTAGCCGGACTTTTGAGCAAGAGACCCAGTACTTC. It encodes CSASRTFEQETQYF.

V usage is TRBV6-2 or TRBV6-3 and J usage is TRBJ2-1; 7 bases are a match to TRBD2. V was pared by 5 bases and J by 8 bases, with 6 bases of the junction left unmatched. The CDR3 has 13 residues. CDR1 and CDR2 from the germline V gene are MNHEY and SVGEGT. The CDR3 sequence is CASSERRGDEQFF. DNA for the CDR3: TGTGCCAGCAGTGAACGACGGGGGGATGAGCAGTTCTTC.

The CDR3, as DNA: TGTGCCAGCAGCCCTGACAGGGGGAGAACAGATACGCAGTATTTT. Its protein product is CASSPDRGRTDTQYF. V gene TRBV12-3 or TRBV12-4 combines with J gene TRBJ2-3, with 9 positions matching TRBD1. With 6 bases clipped from V and 3 bases from J, the junction kept 7 bases outside the gene matches. This CDR3 is 15 amino acids long.

This clonotype was detected only a few times. The chain uses TRBV12-3 or TRBV12-4 and TRBJ1-3; perhaps TRBD1 as D (6 bases). CDR3 length equals 16 residues. V lost 2 bases, J lost 4 bases, and 15 bases lay in between. The CDR3 region is CASSLKQGTAGNTIYF. CDR3 in DNA: TGTGCCAGCAGTTTAAAGCAGGGGACCGCAGGAAACACCATATATTTT.

This chain uses TRBV2 with TRBJ2-3; D unclear. Germline lookup yields CDR1 SNHLY and CDR2 FYNNEI. This CDR3 contains 13 residues. The V end was cut by 1 base, the J end by 2 bases, with 4 bases between. CDR3 coding DNA: TGTGCCAGCAGTGAAGACTACACAGATACGCAGTATTTT. Protein sequence: CASSEDYTDTQYF.

For the CDR3, the DNA is TGTGCCAGCAGCGGAAGGGACAGGGAATGGACTGAAGCTTTCTTT. Translating gives CASSGRDREWTEAFF. This chain links TRBV7-9 with TRBJ1-1; 9 bases map to TRBD1. Germline V gene data show CDR1 as SEHNR and CDR2 as FQNEAQ (reference sequence). This CDR3 is built from 15 residues. V lost 5 bases, J lost 5 bases, and 9 bases stayed unmatched.

This clonotype was found a few times. V gene TRBV10-3 combines with J gene TRBJ1-2; no reliable D call. V shed 6 bases and J shed 10 bases, with 12 bases lying between them. The CDR3 covers 11 residues. CDR1 and CDR2 (germline): ENHRY, SYGVKD. DNA of the CDR3: TGTGCCATCAGCTCGGACGGTATCTACACCTTC. Residues: CAISSDGIYTF.

This chain uses TRBV12-3 or TRBV12-4 with TRBJ1-5; TRBD1 is a possible D gene (5 bases). With 1 base removed from V and 3 bases from J, the gap between germline ends came to 10 bases. The CDR3 runs to 15 residues. The CDR3 DNA is TGTGCCAGCAGTTTAGGGTCAGGGACCAATCAGCCCCAGCATTTT. It is translated as CASSLGSGTNQPQHF.

This clonotype was counted a few times. The chain has TRBV7-6 and TRBJ2-2, with 11 bases aligning to TRBD2. Looked up from germline, CDR1 is SGHVS and CDR2 is FNYEAQ. V lost 1 base to trimming and J lost 4 bases; unmatched junction nucleotides: 2. The CDR3 is 16 residues long. CDR3 in amino acids: CASSLVGLAGTGELFF. In DNA form, the CDR3 reads TGTGCCAGCAGCTTAGTAGGACTAGCGGGCACCGGGGAGCTGTTTTTT.